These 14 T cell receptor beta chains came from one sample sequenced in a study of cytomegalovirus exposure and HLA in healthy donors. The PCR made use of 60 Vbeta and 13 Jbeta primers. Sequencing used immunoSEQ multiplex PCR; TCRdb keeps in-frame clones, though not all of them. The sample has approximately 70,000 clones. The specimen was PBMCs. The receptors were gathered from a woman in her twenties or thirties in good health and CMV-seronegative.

The CDR3 is CASSEGFRQGSNYGYTF. The DNA of the CDR3 is TGTGCCAGCAGCGAGGGGTTTAGGCAGGGCTCTAACTATGGCTACACCTTC. The rearrangement joins TRBV9 to TRBJ1-2; TRBD1 is a possible D gene (5 bases). This CDR3 comprises 17 residues. In germline, CDR1 is SGDLS, CDR2 YYNGEE. V was shortened by 3 bases and J by 0 bases, with 18 bases between the two germline ends. Full variable domain (outside the CDR3, taken from reference TRBV9 and TRBJ1-2): DSGVTQTPKHLITATGQRVTLRCSPRSGDLSVYWYQQSLDQGLQFLIQYYNGEERAKGNILERFSAQQFPDLHSELNLSSLELGDSALYFCASSEGFRQGSNYGYTFGSGTRLTVV.

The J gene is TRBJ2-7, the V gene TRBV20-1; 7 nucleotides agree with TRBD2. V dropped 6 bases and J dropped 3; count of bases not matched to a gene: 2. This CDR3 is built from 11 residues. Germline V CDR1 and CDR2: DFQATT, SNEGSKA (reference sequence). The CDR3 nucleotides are TGCAGTGCCAGGACTAGCTACGAGCAGTACTTC. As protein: CSARTSYEQYF.

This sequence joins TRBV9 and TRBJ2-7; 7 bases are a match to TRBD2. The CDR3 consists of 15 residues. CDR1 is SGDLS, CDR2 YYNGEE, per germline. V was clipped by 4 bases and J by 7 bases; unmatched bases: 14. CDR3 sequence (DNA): TGTGCCAGCAGCCCCCAGGTGACTAGCTTGGGGGAGCAGTACTTC. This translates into CASSPQVTSLGEQYF.

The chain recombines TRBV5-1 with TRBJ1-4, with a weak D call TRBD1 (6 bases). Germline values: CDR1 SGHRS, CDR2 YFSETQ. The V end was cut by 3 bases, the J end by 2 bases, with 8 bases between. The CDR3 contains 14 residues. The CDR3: CASSSDSTNEKLFF. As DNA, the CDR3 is TGCGCCAGCAGCTCGGACAGTACTAATGAAAAACTGTTTTTT.

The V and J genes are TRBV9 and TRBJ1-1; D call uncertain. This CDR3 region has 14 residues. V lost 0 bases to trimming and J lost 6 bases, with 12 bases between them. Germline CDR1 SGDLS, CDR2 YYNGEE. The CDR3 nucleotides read TGTGCCAGCAGCGTAGAGGTGGAGAGGGCTGAAGCTTTCTTT. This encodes CASSVEVERAEAFF.

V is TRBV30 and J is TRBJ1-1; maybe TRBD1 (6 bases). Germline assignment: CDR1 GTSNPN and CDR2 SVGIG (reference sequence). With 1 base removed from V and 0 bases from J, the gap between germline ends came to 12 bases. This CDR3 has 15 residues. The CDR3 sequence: CAWSGWDNMNTEAFF. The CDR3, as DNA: TGTGCCTGGAGTGGCTGGGACAACATGAACACTGAAGCTTTCTTT.

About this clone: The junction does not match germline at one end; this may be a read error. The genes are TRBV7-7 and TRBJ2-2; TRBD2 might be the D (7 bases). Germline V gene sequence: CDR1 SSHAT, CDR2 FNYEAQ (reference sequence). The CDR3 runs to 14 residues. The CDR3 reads CASSSGGRAGELFF. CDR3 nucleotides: TGTGCTAGCAGCTCGGGGGGCAGGGCCGGGGAGCTGTTTTTT.

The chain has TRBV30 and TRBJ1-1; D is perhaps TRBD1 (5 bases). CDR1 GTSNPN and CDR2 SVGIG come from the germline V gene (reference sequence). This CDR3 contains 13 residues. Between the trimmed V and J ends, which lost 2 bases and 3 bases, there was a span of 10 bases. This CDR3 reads CAWSSGADTEAFF. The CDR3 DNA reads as TGTGCCTGGAGTAGCGGGGCGGACACTGAAGCTTTCTTT.

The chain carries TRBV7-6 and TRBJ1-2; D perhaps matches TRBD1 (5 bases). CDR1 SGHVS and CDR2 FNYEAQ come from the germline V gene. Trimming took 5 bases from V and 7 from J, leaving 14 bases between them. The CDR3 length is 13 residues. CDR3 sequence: CASSPQAGGGYTF. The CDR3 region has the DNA TGTGCCAGCAGCCCTCAGGCCGGGGGTGGCTACACCTTC.

The CDR3 nucleotides read TGCGCCAGCAGCCCCCTGGACAGCCCGAACACTGAAGCTTTCTTT. As protein: CASSPLDSPNTEAFF. The chain links TRBV5-1 to TRBJ1-1; D possibly corresponds to TRBD1 (6 bases). Deletions cut 4 bases from V and 1 base from J, with 14 bases between. The germline V gene encodes CDR1 SGHRS and CDR2 YFSETQ. The CDR3 is made up of 15 amino acids.

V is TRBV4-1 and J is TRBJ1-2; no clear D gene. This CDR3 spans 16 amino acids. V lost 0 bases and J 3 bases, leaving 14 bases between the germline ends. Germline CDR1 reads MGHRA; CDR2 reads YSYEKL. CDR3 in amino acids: CASSQDEWRRDYGYTF. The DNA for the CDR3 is TGCGCCAGCAGCCAAGATGAATGGCGGCGCGACTATGGCTACACCTTC.

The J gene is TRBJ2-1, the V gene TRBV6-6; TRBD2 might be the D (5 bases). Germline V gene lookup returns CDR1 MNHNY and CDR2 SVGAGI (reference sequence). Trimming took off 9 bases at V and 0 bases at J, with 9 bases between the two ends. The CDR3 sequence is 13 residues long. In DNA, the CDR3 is TGTGCCAGTCGGGGAAGCTCCTACAATGAGCAGTTCTTC. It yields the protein CASRGSSYNEQFF.

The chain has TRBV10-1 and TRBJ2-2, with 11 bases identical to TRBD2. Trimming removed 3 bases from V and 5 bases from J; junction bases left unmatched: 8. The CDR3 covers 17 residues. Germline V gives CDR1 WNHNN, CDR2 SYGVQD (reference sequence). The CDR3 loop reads CASSESSGGLRTGELFF. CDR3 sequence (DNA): TGCGCCAGCAGTGAATCTAGCGGGGGGCTGAGGACCGGGGAGCTGTTTTTT.

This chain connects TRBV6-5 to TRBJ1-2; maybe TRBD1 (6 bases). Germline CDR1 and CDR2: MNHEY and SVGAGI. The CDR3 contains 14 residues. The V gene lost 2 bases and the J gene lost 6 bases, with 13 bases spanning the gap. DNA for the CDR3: TGTGCCAGCAGTTACCGAAACCGACAGGATGGCTACACCTTC. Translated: CASSYRNRQDGYTF.